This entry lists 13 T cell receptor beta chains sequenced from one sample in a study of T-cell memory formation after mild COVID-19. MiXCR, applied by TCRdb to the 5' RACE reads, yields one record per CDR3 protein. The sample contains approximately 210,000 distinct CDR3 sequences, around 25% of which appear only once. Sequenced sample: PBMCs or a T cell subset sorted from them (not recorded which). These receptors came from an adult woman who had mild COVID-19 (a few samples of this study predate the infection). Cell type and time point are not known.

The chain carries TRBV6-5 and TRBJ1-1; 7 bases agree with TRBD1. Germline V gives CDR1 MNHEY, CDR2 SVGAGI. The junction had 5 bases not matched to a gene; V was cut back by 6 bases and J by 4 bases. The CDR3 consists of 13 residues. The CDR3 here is CASSRTGVTEAFF. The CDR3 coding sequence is TGTGCCAGCAGCAGAACAGGGGTCACTGAAGCTTTCTTT.

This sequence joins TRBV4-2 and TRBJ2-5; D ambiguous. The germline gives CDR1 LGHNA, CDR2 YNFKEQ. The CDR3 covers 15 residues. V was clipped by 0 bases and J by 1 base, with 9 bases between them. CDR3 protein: CASSQDVQSQETQYF. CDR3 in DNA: TGTGCCAGCAGCCAAGACGTACAGAGCCAAGAGACCCAGTACTTC.

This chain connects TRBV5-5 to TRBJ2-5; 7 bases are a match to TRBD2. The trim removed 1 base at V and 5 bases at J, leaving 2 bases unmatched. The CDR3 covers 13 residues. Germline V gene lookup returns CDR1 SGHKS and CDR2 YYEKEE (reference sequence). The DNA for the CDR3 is TGTGCCAGCAGCTTGTGGGAGGGCGAGACCCAGTACTTC. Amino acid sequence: CASSLWEGETQYF.

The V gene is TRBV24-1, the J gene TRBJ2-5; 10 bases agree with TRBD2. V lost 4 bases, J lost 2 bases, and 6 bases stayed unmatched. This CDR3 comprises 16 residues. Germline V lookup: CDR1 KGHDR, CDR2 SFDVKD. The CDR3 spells CATSDAGTSEQETQYF. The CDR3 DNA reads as TGTGCCACCAGTGACGCAGGGACTAGCGAACAAGAGACCCAGTACTTC.

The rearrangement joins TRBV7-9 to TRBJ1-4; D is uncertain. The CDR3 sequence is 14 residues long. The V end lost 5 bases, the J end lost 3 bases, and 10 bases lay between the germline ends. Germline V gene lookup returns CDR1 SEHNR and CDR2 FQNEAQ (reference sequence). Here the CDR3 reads CASSLELANEKLFF. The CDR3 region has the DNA TGTGCCAGCAGCCTGGAGCTCGCTAATGAAAAACTGTTTTTT.

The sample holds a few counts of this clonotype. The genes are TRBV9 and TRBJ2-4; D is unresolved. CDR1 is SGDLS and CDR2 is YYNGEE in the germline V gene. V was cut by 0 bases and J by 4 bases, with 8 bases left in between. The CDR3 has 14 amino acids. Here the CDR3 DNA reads TGTGCCAGCAGCGTAGAGGACCCTAAAAACATTCAGTACTTC. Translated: CASSVEDPKNIQYF.

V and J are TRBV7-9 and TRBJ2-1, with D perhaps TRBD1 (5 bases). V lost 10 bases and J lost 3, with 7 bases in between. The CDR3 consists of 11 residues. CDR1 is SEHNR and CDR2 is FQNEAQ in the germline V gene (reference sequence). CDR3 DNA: TGTGCCAACGACAGCTACAATGAGCAGTTCTTC. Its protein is CANDSYNEQFF.

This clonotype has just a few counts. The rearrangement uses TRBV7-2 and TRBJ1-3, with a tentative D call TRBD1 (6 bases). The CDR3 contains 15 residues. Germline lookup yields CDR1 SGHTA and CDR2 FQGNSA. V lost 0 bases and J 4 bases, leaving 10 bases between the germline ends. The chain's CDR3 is CASSLATGAGNTIYF. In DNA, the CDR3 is TGTGCCAGCAGCTTAGCGACAGGAGCGGGAAACACCATATATTTT.

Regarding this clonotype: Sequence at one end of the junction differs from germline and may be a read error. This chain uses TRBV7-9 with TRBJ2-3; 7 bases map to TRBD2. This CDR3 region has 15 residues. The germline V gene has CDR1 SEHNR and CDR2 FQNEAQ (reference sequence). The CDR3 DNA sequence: TGTGCCAGCACCTTACCCGGGGAGGGCCCATTCACGCAGTATTTT. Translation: CASTLPGEGPFTQYF.

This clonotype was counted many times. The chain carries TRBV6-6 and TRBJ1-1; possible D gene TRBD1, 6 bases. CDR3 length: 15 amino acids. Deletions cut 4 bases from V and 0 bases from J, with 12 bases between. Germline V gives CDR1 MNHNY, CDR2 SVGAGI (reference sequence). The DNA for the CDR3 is TGTGCCAGCAGTTCATCGACAGGTATGAACACTGAAGCTTTCTTT. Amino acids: CASSSSTGMNTEAFF.

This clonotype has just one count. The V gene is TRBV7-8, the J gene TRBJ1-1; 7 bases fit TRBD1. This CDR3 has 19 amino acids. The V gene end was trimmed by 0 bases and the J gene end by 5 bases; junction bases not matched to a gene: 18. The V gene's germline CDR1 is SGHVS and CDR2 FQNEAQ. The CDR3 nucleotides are TGTGCCAGCAGCTTAGCGGGGTATGGTCGCGAAGGGGGCAAGACTGAAGCTTTCTTT. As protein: CASSLAGYGREGGKTEAFF. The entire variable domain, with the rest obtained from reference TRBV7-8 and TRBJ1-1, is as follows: GAGVSQSPRYKVAKRGQDVALRCDPISGHVSLFWYQQALGQGPEFLTYFQNEAQLDKSGLPSDRFFAERPEGSVSTLKIQRTQQEDSAVYLCASSLAGYGREGGKTEAFFGQGTRLTVV.

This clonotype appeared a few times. This chain's CDR3 is CSARTGLPSGNTIYF. CDR3 sequence (DNA): TGCAGTGCTAGGACAGGTCTACCCTCTGGAAACACCATATATTTT. The chain has TRBV20-1 and TRBJ1-3, with D possibly TRBD1 on 6 matching bases. This CDR3 is 15 amino acids long. Per germline, CDR1 DFQATT and CDR2 SNEGSKA (reference sequence). The V end was cut by 3 bases, the J end by 0 bases, with 12 bases between.

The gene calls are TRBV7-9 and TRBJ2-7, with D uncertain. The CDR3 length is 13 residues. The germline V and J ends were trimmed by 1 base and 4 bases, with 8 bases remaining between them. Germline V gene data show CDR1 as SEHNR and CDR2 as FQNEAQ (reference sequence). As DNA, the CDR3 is TGTGCCAGCAGCTTAGGGCCCTTGTACGAGCAGTACTTC. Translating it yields CASSLGPLYEQYF. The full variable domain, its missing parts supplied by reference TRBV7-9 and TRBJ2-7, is DTGVSQNPRHKITKRGQNVTFRCDPISEHNRLYWYRQTLGQGPEFLTYFQNEAQLEKSRLLSDRFSAERPKGSFSTLEIQRTEQGDSAMYLCASSLGPLYEQYFGPGTRLTVT.